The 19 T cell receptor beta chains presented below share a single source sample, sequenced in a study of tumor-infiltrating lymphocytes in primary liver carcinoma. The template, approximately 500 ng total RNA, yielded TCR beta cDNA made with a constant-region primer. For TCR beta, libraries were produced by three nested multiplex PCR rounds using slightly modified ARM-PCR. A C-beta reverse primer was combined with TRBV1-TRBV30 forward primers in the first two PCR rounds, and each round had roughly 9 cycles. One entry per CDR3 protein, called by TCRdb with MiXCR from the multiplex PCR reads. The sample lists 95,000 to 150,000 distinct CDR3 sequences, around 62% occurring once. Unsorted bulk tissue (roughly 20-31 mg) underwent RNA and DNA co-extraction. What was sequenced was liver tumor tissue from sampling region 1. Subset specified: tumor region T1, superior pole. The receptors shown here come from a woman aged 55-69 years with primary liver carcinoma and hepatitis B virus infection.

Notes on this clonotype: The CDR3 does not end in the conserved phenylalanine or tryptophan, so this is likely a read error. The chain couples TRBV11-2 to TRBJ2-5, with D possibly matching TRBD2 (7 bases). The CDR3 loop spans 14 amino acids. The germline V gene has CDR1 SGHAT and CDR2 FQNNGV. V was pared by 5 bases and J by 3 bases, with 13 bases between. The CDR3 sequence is CASSPTGGKETQYS. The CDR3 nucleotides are TGTGCCAGCAGCCCCACGGGGGGCAAAGAGACCCAGTACTCC.

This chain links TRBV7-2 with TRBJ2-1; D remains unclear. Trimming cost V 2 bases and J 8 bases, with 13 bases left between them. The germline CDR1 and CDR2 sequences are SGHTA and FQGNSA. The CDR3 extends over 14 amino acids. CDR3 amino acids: CASSLNPGLDEQFF. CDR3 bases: TGTGCCAGCAGCTTAAATCCGGGTTTGGATGAGCAGTTCTTC.

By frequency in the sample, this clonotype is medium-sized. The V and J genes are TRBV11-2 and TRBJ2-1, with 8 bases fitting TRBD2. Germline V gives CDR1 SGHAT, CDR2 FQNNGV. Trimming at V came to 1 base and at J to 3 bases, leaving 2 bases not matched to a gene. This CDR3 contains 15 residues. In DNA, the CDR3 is TGTGCCAGCAGCTTAGGGGGACTAGACTACAATGAGCAGTTCTTC. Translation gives CASSLGGLDYNEQFF.

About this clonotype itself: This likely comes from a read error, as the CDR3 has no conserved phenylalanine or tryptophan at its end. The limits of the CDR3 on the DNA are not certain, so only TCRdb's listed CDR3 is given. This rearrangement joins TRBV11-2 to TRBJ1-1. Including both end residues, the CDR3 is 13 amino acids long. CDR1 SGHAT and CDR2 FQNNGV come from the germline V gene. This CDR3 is CASSLGGGTEASL.

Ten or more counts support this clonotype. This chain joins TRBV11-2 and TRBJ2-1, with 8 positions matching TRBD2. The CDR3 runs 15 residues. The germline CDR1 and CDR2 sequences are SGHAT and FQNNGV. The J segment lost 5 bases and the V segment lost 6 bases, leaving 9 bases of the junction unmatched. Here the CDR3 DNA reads TGTGCCAGCAGGGATCGGGAGGGCCGGGACAATGAGCAGTTCTTC. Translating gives CASRDREGRDNEQFF.

CDR3 amino acids: CASSHPTGSSYEQYF. The CDR3 DNA reads as TGTGCCAGCAGCCATCCGACCGGGAGCTCCTACGAGCAGTACTTC. The gene calls are TRBV11-2 and TRBJ2-7; tentative D call: TRBD2 (6 bases). V dropped 5 bases and J dropped 0 bases, with 14 bases sitting between them. The germline V gene encodes CDR1 SGHAT and CDR2 FQNNGV. CDR3 length equals 15 residues. The variable domain in full, completed from reference TRBV11-2 and TRBJ2-7, reads EAGVAQSPRYKIIEKRQSVAFWCNPISGHATLYWYQQILGQGPKLLIQFQNNGVVDDSQLPKDRFSAERLKGVDSTLKIQPAKLEDSAVYLCASSHPTGSSYEQYFGPGTRLTVT.

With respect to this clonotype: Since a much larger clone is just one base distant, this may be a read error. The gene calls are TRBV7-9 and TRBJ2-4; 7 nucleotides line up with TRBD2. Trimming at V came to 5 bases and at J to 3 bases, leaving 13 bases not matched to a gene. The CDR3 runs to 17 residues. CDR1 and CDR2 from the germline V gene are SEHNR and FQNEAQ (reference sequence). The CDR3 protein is CASSPGRGKLGKNIQYF. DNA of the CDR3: TGTGCCAGCAGCCCCGGGCGGGGGAAGCTAGGCAAAAACATTCAGTACTTC.

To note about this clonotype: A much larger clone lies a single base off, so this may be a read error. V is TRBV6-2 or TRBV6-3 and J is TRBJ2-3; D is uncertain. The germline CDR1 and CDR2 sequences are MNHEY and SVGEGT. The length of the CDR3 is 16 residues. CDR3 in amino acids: CASTESGAPGTDTQDF. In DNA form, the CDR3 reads TGTGCCAGCACCGAATCGGGCGCACCAGGCACAGATACGCAGGATTTT.

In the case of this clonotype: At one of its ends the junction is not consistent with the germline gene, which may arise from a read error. In DNA, the CDR3 is TGCAGCATTGTTTCGGGGGGAAACACCATATACTTT. Translation gives CSIVSGGNTIYF. V is TRBV29-1 and J is TRBJ1-3, with D tentatively TRBD1 (5 bases). The CDR3 is made up of 12 amino acids. The germline CDR1 and CDR2 sequences are SQVTM and ANQGSEA.

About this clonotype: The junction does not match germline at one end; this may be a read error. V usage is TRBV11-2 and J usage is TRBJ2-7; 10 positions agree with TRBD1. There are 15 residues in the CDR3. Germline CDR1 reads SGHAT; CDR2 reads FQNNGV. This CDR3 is CACSLAGTGEYEQYF. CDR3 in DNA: TGTGCCTGCAGCTTAGCCGGGACAGGGGAGTACGAGCAGTATTTC. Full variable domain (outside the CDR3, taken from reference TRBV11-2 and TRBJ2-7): EAGVAQSPRYKIIEKRQSVAFWCNPISGHATLYWYQQILGQGPKLLIQFQNNGVVDDSQLPKDRFSAERLKGVDSTLKIQPAKLEDSAVYLCACSLAGTGEYEQYFGPGTRLTVT.

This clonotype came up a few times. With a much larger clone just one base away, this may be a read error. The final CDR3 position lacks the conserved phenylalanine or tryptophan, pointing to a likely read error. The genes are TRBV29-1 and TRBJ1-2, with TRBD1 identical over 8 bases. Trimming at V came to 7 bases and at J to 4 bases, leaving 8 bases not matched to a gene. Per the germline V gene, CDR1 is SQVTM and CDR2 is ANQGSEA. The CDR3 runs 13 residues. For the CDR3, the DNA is TGCAGCGCTCCGGACAGGGATACCTATGGCTACACCCTC. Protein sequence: CSAPDRDTYGYTL.

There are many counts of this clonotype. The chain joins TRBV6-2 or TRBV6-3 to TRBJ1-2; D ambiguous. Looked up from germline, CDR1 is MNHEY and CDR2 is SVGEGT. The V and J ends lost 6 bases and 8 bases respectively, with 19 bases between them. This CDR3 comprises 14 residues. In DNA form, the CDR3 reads TGTGCCAGCAGCCAAGACCGACGGCGTGAGGGCTACACCTTC. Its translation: CASSQDRRREGYTF.

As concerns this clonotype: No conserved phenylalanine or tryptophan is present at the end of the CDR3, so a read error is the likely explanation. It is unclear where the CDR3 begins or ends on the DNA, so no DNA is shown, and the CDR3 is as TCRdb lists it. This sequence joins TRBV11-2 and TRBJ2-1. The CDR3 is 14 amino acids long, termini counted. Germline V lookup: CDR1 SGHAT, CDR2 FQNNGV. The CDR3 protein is CASSISRNYNEQLI.

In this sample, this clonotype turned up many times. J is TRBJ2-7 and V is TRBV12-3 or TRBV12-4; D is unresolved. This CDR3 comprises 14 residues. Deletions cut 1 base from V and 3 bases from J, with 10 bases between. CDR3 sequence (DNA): TGTGCCAGCAGTTTAGGGGTAGTAGACTACGAGCAGTACTTC. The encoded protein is CASSLGVVDYEQYF.

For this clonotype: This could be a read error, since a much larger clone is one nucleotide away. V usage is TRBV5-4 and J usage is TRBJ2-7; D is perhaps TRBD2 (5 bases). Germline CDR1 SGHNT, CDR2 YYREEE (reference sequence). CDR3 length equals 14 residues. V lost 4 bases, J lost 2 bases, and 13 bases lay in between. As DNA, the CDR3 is TGTGCCAGCAGCGCAAGAGGGTCCGCCTACGAGCAGTACTTC. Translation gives CASSARGSAYEQYF.

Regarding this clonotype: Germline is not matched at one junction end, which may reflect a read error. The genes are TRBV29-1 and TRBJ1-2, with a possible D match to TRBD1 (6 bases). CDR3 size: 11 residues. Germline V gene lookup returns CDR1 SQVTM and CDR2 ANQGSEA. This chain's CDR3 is CSVARGPGNTF. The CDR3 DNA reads TGCAGCGTCGCACGGGGGCCTGGCAACACCTTC. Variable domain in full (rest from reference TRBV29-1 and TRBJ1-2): SAVISQKPSRDICQRGTSLTIQCQVDSQVTMMFWYRQQPGQSLTLIATANQGSEATYESGFVIDKFPISRPNLTFSTLTVSNMSPEDSSIYLCSVARGPGNTFGSGTRLTVV.

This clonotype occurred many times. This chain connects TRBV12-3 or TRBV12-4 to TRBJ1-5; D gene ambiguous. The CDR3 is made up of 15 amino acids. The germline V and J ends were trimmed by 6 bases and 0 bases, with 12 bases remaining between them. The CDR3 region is CASSPNSFSNQPQHF. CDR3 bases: TGTGCCAGCAGCCCGAATTCGTTTAGCAATCAGCCCCAGCATTTT.

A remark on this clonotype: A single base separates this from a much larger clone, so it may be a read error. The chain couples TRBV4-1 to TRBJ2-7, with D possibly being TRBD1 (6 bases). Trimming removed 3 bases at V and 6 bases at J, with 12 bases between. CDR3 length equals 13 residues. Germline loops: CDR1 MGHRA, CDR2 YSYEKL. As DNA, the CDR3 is TGCGCCAGCAGCCAGCACAGGGAGCTCGAGCAGTACTTC. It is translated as CASSQHRELEQYF.

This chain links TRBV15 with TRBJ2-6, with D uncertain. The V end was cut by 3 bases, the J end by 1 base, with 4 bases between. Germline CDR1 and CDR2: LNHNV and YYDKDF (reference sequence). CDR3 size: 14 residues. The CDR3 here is CATSRGSGANVLTF. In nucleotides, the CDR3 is TGTGCCACCAGCAGGGGATCTGGGGCCAACGTCCTGACTTTC.